This T cell receptor beta chain was recovered during a study of T cells in Graves' hyperthyroidism and ophthalmopathy. Amplification of TCR beta CDR3 regions was performed using RNA transcripts as template. The primer set for the first-round RT-PCR of the TCR CDR3 was HTBI. Using its own MiXCR run on the multiplex PCR reads, TCRdb lists one record per CDR3 protein. The data contain 450,000 to 650,000 distinct CDR3 sequences, 12% to 15% of them singletons. This clonotype turned up a few times. With 6 bases clipped from V and 0 bases from J, the junction kept 6 bases outside the gene matches. CDR1 is MNHNS, CDR2 SASEGT, per germline. The CDR3 contains 15 residues.

What was sequenced was blood. The receptor was isolated from a woman aged 18-29 years with Graves' ophthalmopathy. The chain employs TRBV6-1 and TRBJ2-7; 9 bases are shared with TRBD1. CDR3 sequence: CASSQATGGSYEQYF. The CDR3 DNA reads TGTGCCAGCAGCCAAGCGACAGGGGGCTCCTACGAGCAGTACTTC.